Listed below are T cell receptor beta chains from one sample, sequenced in a study of cytomegalovirus exposure and HLA in healthy donors. Libraries were prepared by immunoSEQ multiplex PCR; TCRdb keeps only in-frame clonotypes and omits some of them. The profile covers 110,000 to 150,000 clones, with roughly four fifths appearing a single time and roughly 3.2% taken by the ten largest. Source material: PBMCs. The receptors derive from a young man in good health and CMV-seropositive. The CDR3 runs from the conserved cysteine through the conserved F or W. The order of the fields is J gene, V gene, D gene, clone size, CDR3 protein, CDR3 DNA. The D gene is left open where the match is weak. Size is omitted from some rows. Given values are once, few, many or a class for expanded clones.

>TRBJ2-7|TRBV27|-|-
CASSLQGNTYEQYF
TGTGCCAGCAGTTTGCAGGGTAACACCTACGAGCAGTACTTC
>TRBJ2-7|TRBV4-2|TRBD2|-
CASSQEIAGDASREQYF
TGTGCCAGCAGCCAAGAGATAGCGGGGGACGCTTCCCGCGAGCAGTACTTC
>TRBJ2-1|TRBV9|-|-
CASRGGNEQFF
TGTGCCAGCAGGGGGGGAAATGAGCAGTTCTTC
>TRBJ2-5|TRBV11-3|TRBD1|-
CASSSMTGGLETQYF
TGTGCCAGCAGTTCCATGACAGGGGGCTTGGAGACCCAGTACTTC
>TRBJ1-1|TRBV7-9|-|-
CASSTESTEAFF
TGTGCCAGTTCGACAGAATCCACTGAAGCTTTCTTT
>TRBJ1-4|TRBV19|TRBD1|-
CASADRGNEKLFF
TGTGCCAGTGCAGACAGGGGGAATGAAAAACTGTTTTTT
>TRBJ2-2|TRBV11-1|-|-
CASSLGRATAGELFF
TGTGCCAGCAGCTTAGGACGAGCGACAGCCGGGGAGCTGTTTTTT
>TRBJ2-7|TRBV5-1|TRBD1|-
CASSKGQIYEQYF
TGCGCCAGCAGCAAGGGACAGATCTACGAGCAGTACTTC
>TRBJ1-2|TRBV30|TRBD1|few
CAWTVGGTGGYTF
TGTGCCTGGACCGTAGGGGGCACGGGAGGCTACACCTTC
>TRBJ2-5|TRBV10-3|-|-
CAISERAETQYF
TGTGCCATCAGTGAAAGAGCGGAGACCCAGTACTTC
>TRBJ2-7|TRBV2|TRBD2|-
CASSGRLAGNYEQYF
TGTGCCAGCAGTGGTCGACTAGCGGGGAACTACGAGCAGTACTTC
>TRBJ1-2|TRBV6-6|-|once
CASSYSTPGTQYGYTF
TGTGCCAGCAGTTACTCGACGCCAGGGACTCAGTATGGCTACACCTTC
>TRBJ1-1|TRBV2|-|-
CASSIGAGTEAFF
TGTGCCAGCAGTATTGGGGCAGGCACTGAAGCTTTCTTT
>TRBJ2-7|TRBV2|TRBD2|-
CASGEASGVYEQYF
TGTGCCAGCGGAGAGGCTAGCGGGGTCTACGAGCAGTACTTC
>TRBJ1-2|TRBV28|-|-
CATRVTVWNDGYTF
TGTGCCACCAGGGTGACAGTTTGGAATGATGGCTACACCTTC
>TRBJ2-2|TRBV6-4|TRBD2|-
CASSEGRGLTGELFF
TGTGCCAGTTCCGAAGGGAGGGGTTTGACCGGGGAGCTGTTTTTT
>TRBJ2-3|TRBV5-4|TRBD2|-
CASSLKLAGKDTQYF
TGTGCCAGCAGCCTGAAACTAGCGGGTAAAGATACGCAGTATTTT
>TRBJ2-1|TRBV27|TRBD2|-
CASIDPAGGRREQFF
TGTGCCAGCATCGATCCGGCGGGAGGGCGTCGGGAGCAGTTCTTC
>TRBJ2-7|TRBV10-1|-|-
CASSPGDYEQYF
TGCGCCAGCTCCCCGGGGGACTACGAGCAGTACTTC
>TRBJ2-7|TRBV5-1|-|-
CASSLSLPRGIDLTSYEQYF
TGCGCCAGCAGCTTGTCCCTCCCCCGGGGGATAGACCTGACAAGTTACGAGCAGTACTTC
>TRBJ2-7|TRBV6-5|TRBD2|-
CASSSLTSGSYEQYF
TGTGCCAGCAGTTCCCTTACTAGCGGGAGCTACGAGCAGTACTTC
>TRBJ2-1|TRBV4-1|-|-
CASSQEPQQTLYNEQFF
TGCGCCAGCAGCCAAGAACCTCAGCAGACTCTCTACAATGAGCAGTTCTTC
>TRBJ2-7|TRBV10-1|-|once
CASSPRRRGEQYF
TGCGCCAGCAGTCCAAGAAGGAGGGGCGAGCAGTACTTC
>TRBJ2-2|TRBV5-1|TRBD1|-
CASSWDREAGELFF
TGCGCCAGCAGCTGGGACAGGGAGGCCGGGGAGCTGTTTTTT
>TRBJ2-5|TRBV18|TRBD1|-
CASGKQGVQETQYF
TGTGCCAGCGGAAAACAGGGGGTACAAGAGACCCAGTACTTC
>TRBJ2-1|TRBV29-1|TRBD2|-
CSVILLAGETYNEQFF
TGCAGCGTCATCCTTCTAGCGGGAGAGACCTACAATGAGCAGTTCTTC
>TRBJ1-1|TRBV18|TRBD1|-
CASSPRTGVNTEAFF
TGTGCCAGCTCACCGCGGACAGGGGTGAACACTGAAGCTTTCTTT
>TRBJ2-1|TRBV20-1|TRBD1|-
CSANRDRGFF
TGCAGTGCTAACCGGGACAGGGGGTTCTTC
>TRBJ2-1|TRBV9|-|-
CASSPEGASGFIGNEQFF
TGTGCCAGCAGCCCTGAGGGGGCTAGCGGGTTTATCGGCAATGAGCAGTTCTTC
>TRBJ2-1|TRBV7-2|-|few
CASSPEWYEQFF
TGTGCCAGCAGCCCAGAATGGTATGAGCAGTTCTTC
>TRBJ2-7|TRBV28|TRBD2|-
CASSLAGGPDEQYF
TGTGCCAGCAGTTTAGCGGGAGGGCCAGACGAGCAGTACTTC
>TRBJ1-1|TRBV5-4|-|-
CASSLAGREAFF
TGTGCCAGCAGCTTGGCCGGGAGGGAAGCTTTCTTT
>TRBJ2-7|TRBV5-1|TRBD2|-
CASSPGGLNSYEQYF
TGCGCCAGCAGCCCGGGGGGTCTCAACTCCTACGAGCAGTACTTC
>TRBJ2-5|TRBV19|-|-
CASSTQRALSQETQYF
TGTGCCAGTAGTACACAGCGGGCCTTATCCCAAGAGACCCAGTACTTC
>TRBJ2-3|TRBV28|TRBD1|-
CASRASGTGLADTQYF
TGTGCCAGCAGGGCAAGCGGGACAGGGTTAGCAGATACGCAGTATTTT
>TRBJ1-5|TRBV5-8|-|-
CASSLGQRLDQPQHF
TGTGCCAGCAGCTTGGGTCAGCGCCTGGATCAGCCCCAGCATTTT
>TRBJ2-4|TRBV21-1|-|-
CASSKAPTGKAKNIQYF
TGTGCCAGCAGCAAAGCCCCTACGGGGAAGGCCAAAAACATTCAGTACTTC
>TRBJ2-2|TRBV28|-|-
CASRPSGIPNTGELFF
TGTGCCAGCAGACCCTCAGGGATACCCAACACCGGGGAGCTGTTTTTT
>TRBJ2-1|TRBV6-6|-|-
CASSYSQAYNEQFF
TGTGCCAGCAGTTACTCTCAGGCCTACAATGAGCAGTTCTTC
>TRBJ2-7|TRBV2|-|-
CASSVGRGYEQYF
TGTGCCAGCAGTGTCGGCAGGGGATACGAGCAGTACTTC
>TRBJ2-2|TRBV9|-|once
CASSEDPGGPTGELFF
TGTGCCAGCAGCGAAGATCCCGGAGGGCCCACCGGGGAGCTGTTTTTT
>TRBJ2-4|TRBV2|-|-
CASSEGRGLGKNIQYF
TGTGCCAGCAGTGAAGGGAGGGGGCTGGGCAAAAACATTCAGTACTTC
>TRBJ1-2|TRBV9|TRBD1|-
CASSVGTGGTDYGYTF
TGTGCCAGCAGCGTCGGGACAGGGGGGACCGATTATGGCTACACCTTC
>TRBJ2-7|TRBV15|TRBD1|few
CATSLQVQGGNEQYF
TGTGCCACCAGTTTACAGGTACAGGGGGGTAACGAGCAGTACTTC
>TRBJ1-5|TRBV7-8|TRBD1|-
CASSLEGRGMRQPQHF
TGTGCCAGCAGCTTAGAGGGCAGGGGGATGAGGCAGCCCCAGCATTTT
>TRBJ2-7|TRBV7-9|-|-
CSSSFRSHEQYF
TGTTCCAGCAGCTTTCGTTCCCACGAGCAGTACTTC
>TRBJ1-3|TRBV6-1|TRBD1|-
CASSPDRGLGNTIYF
TGTGCCAGCAGCCCGGACAGGGGGCTAGGAAACACCATATATTTT
>TRBJ1-4|TRBV10-2|TRBD1|-
CASSDPSGTGNEKLFF
TGCGCCAGCAGTGATCCCTCCGGGACAGGGAATGAAAAACTGTTTTTT
>TRBJ2-7|TRBV6-6|TRBD2|-
CASSYLAGVNEQYF
TGTGCCAGCAGCTATTTAGCGGGAGTTAACGAGCAGTACTTC
>TRBJ2-1|TRBV6-1|TRBD1|-
CASSPQGAYYNEQFF
TGTGCCAGCAGCCCACAGGGGGCCTACTACAATGAGCAGTTCTTC
>TRBJ2-3|TRBV7-8|-|-
CASSKHTDTQYF
TGTGCCAGCAGCAAACACACAGATACGCAGTATTTT
>TRBJ1-4|TRBV19|TRBD1|-
CASSGTGGGKLFF
TGTGCCAGTAGTGGGACAGGGGGCGGAAAACTGTTTTTT